A selection of T cell receptor beta chains follows, all from one sample in a study of cytomegalovirus exposure and HLA in healthy donors. Using immunoSEQ multiplex PCR, the repertoire was profiled, and TCRdb retains in-frame clones only, with some absent. The sample includes around 150,000 clones, approximately 82% of them seen just once. Sequenced material: PBMCs. These receptors were taken from a woman between 40 and 50 years old in good health and CMV-seropositive. The CDR3 runs from the conserved cysteine through the conserved F or W. A D gene is named only where the DNA matches it firmly. A row's size may be missing; if present it is once, few, many or a size class.

abundance: -
d_gene: TRBD2
v_gene: TRBV10-1
j_gene: TRBJ2-1
CDR3aa: CASSALGTSGYNEQFF
CDR3nt: TGCGCCAGCAGTGCGCTCGGGACTAGCGGATACAATGAGCAGTTCTTC

abundance: once
d_gene: TRBD1
v_gene: TRBV10-2
j_gene: TRBJ1-5
CDR3aa: CASSEGRGWNQPQHF
CDR3nt: TGCGCCAGCAGTGAGGGCAGGGGGTGGAATCAGCCCCAGCATTTT

abundance: -
d_gene: TRBD1
v_gene: TRBV2
j_gene: TRBJ1-2
CDR3aa: CASSAPRTGGGYTF
CDR3nt: TGTGCCAGCAGTGCACCACGGACAGGGGGCGGCTACACCTTC

abundance: -
d_gene: TRBD2
v_gene: TRBV6-6
j_gene: TRBJ2-2
CDR3aa: CASSWTSGRAGELFF
CDR3nt: TGTGCCAGCAGTTGGACTAGCGGGAGAGCCGGGGAGCTGTTTTTT

abundance: -
d_gene: -
v_gene: TRBV18
j_gene: TRBJ1-2
CDR3aa: CASSPREGKSHGYTF
CDR3nt: TGTGCCAGCTCACCCCGGGAGGGGAAGTCCCATGGCTACACCTTC

abundance: few
d_gene: -
v_gene: TRBV29-1
j_gene: TRBJ2-3
CDR3aa: CSAGSPLLADTQYF
CDR3nt: TGCAGCGCTGGATCCCCGCTACTAGCAGATACGCAGTATTTT

abundance: -
d_gene: -
v_gene: TRBV6-6
j_gene: TRBJ2-7
CDR3aa: CASQVGSYEQYF
CDR3nt: TGTGCCAGCCAGGTTGGATCCTACGAGCAGTACTTC

abundance: once
d_gene: TRBD1
v_gene: TRBV5-4
j_gene: TRBJ2-5
CDR3aa: CASSLRGQGLETQYF
CDR3nt: TGTGCCAGCAGCTTGAGGGGACAGGGTCTAGAGACCCAGTACTTC

abundance: -
d_gene: -
v_gene: TRBV5-1
j_gene: TRBJ2-5
CDR3aa: CASSLGGSGAQETQYF
CDR3nt: TGCGCCAGCAGTCTTGGAGGTAGCGGAGCTCAAGAGACCCAGTACTTC

abundance: -
d_gene: -
v_gene: TRBV27
j_gene: TRBJ2-1
CDR3aa: CASRPEGFLYNEQFF
CDR3nt: TGTGCCAGCAGGCCCGAGGGCTTTCTCTACAATGAGCAGTTCTTC

abundance: -
d_gene: -
v_gene: TRBV29-1
j_gene: TRBJ2-7
CDR3aa: CSVVKTGTYEQYF
CDR3nt: TGCAGCGTTGTTAAGACAGGGACTTACGAGCAGTACTTC

abundance: once
d_gene: -
v_gene: TRBV19
j_gene: TRBJ2-2
CDR3aa: CASSILATNTGELFF
CDR3nt: TGTGCCAGTAGTATTCTAGCGACCAACACCGGGGAGTTGTTTTTT

abundance: -
d_gene: -
v_gene: TRBV5-4
j_gene: TRBJ2-1
CDR3aa: CASSLGTGHLSSYNEQFF
CDR3nt: TGTGCCAGCAGCTTGGGAACGGGACATTTGAGCTCCTACAATGAGCAGTTCTTC

abundance: -
d_gene: -
v_gene: TRBV7-8
j_gene: TRBJ1-3
CDR3aa: CASSANWGRSGNTIYF
CDR3nt: TGTGCCAGCAGCGCCAACTGGGGGCGAAGTGGAAACACCATATATTTT

abundance: -
d_gene: TRBD1
v_gene: TRBV5-1
j_gene: TRBJ1-2
CDR3aa: CASSQRQGAEYGYTF
CDR3nt: TGCGCCAGCAGCCAAAGACAGGGGGCAGAGTATGGCTACACCTTC

abundance: -
d_gene: -
v_gene: TRBV28
j_gene: TRBJ1-1
CDR3aa: CASSQPPGATEAFF
CDR3nt: TGTGCCAGCAGTCAACCTCCAGGGGCTACGGAAGCTTTCTTT

abundance: -
d_gene: TRBD1
v_gene: TRBV11-2
j_gene: TRBJ2-3
CDR3aa: CASRTGTGDTQYF
CDR3nt: TGTGCCAGCAGAACCGGGACAGGAGATACGCAGTATTTT

abundance: once
d_gene: -
v_gene: TRBV28
j_gene: TRBJ1-2
CDR3aa: CASSSYPGGGDYGYTF
CDR3nt: TGTGCCAGCAGTTCCTATCCAGGCGGGGGGGACTATGGCTACACCTTC

abundance: -
d_gene: TRBD2
v_gene: TRBV5-1
j_gene: TRBJ2-1
CDR3aa: CASSLVVAGGRGEQFF
CDR3nt: TGCGCCAGCAGCTTGGTAGTAGCGGGAGGGCGAGGTGAGCAGTTCTTC

abundance: -
d_gene: TRBD2
v_gene: TRBV19
j_gene: TRBJ2-2
CDR3aa: CASGPLGTSGNTGELFF
CDR3nt: TGTGCCAGTGGCCCCTTAGGGACTAGCGGTAACACCGGGGAGCTGTTTTTT

abundance: -
d_gene: -
v_gene: TRBV11-3
j_gene: TRBJ2-7
CDR3aa: CASSSSEDEQYF
CDR3nt: TGTGCCAGCAGCTCCAGCGAGGACGAGCAGTACTTC

abundance: -
d_gene: -
v_gene: TRBV5-1
j_gene: TRBJ1-4
CDR3aa: CASSLAPGKGEKLFF
CDR3nt: TGCGCCAGCAGCTTGGCTCCAGGGAAGGGTGAAAAACTGTTTTTT

abundance: -
d_gene: -
v_gene: TRBV9
j_gene: TRBJ2-4
CDR3aa: CASSVLPNQAGNIQYF
CDR3nt: TGTGCCAGCAGCGTCCTACCTAACCAGGCCGGCAACATTCAGTACTTC

abundance: -
d_gene: TRBD1
v_gene: TRBV18
j_gene: TRBJ1-2
CDR3aa: CASSPGQGDGYTF
CDR3nt: TGTGCCAGCTCACCAGGGCAGGGGGACGGCTACACCTTC

abundance: -
d_gene: TRBD2
v_gene: TRBV28
j_gene: TRBJ2-1
CDR3aa: CASSKREGYNEQFF
CDR3nt: TGTGCCAGCAGTAAGCGGGAGGGATACAATGAGCAGTTCTTC

abundance: -
d_gene: -
v_gene: TRBV7-9
j_gene: TRBJ1-4
CDR3aa: CASSLFISATNEKLFF
CDR3nt: TGTGCCAGCAGCTTATTTATCAGTGCAACTAATGAAAAACTGTTTTTT

abundance: few
d_gene: -
v_gene: TRBV19
j_gene: TRBJ1-1
CDR3aa: CASSIGGGAKTEAFF
CDR3nt: TGTGCCAGTAGTATAGGAGGGGGGGCGAAGACTGAAGCTTTCTTT

abundance: -
d_gene: -
v_gene: TRBV11-2
j_gene: TRBJ2-7
CDR3aa: CASEDGTYEQYF
CDR3nt: TGTGCCAGCGAGGACGGGACCTACGAGCAGTACTTC

abundance: few
d_gene: TRBD1
v_gene: TRBV2
j_gene: TRBJ1-5
CDR3aa: CASRVQGASNQPQHF
CDR3nt: TGTGCCAGCAGGGTACAGGGGGCGAGCAATCAGCCCCAGCATTTT

abundance: -
d_gene: TRBD1
v_gene: TRBV18
j_gene: TRBJ1-2
CDR3aa: CASSPETGGDYGYTF
CDR3nt: TGTGCCAGCTCACCCGAGACAGGGGGCGACTATGGCTACACCTTC

abundance: once
d_gene: -
v_gene: TRBV6-5
j_gene: TRBJ2-1
CDR3aa: CASSHNRVLHNEQFF
CDR3nt: TGTGCCAGCAGCCATAACAGGGTTTTACACAATGAGCAGTTCTTC

abundance: -
d_gene: TRBD1
v_gene: TRBV27
j_gene: TRBJ2-5
CDR3aa: CASNGGQQQETQYF
CDR3nt: TGTGCCAGCAATGGGGGACAGCAACAAGAGACCCAGTACTTC

abundance: -
d_gene: TRBD2
v_gene: TRBV7-2
j_gene: TRBJ2-7
CDR3aa: CASSSAGLATYEQYF
CDR3nt: TGTGCCAGCAGCTCTGCGGGACTAGCAACCTACGAGCAGTACTTC

abundance: -
d_gene: -
v_gene: TRBV18
j_gene: TRBJ2-1
CDR3aa: CASSPSIYNEQFF
CDR3nt: TGTGCCAGCTCACCGTCTATTTACAATGAGCAGTTCTTC

abundance: -
d_gene: TRBD1
v_gene: TRBV2
j_gene: TRBJ2-2
CDR3aa: CASSRQGNTGELFF
CDR3nt: TGTGCCAGCAGTCGACAGGGGAACACCGGGGAGCTGTTTTTT

abundance: -
d_gene: -
v_gene: TRBV2
j_gene: TRBJ2-1
CDR3aa: CASSRDRSATYNEQFF
CDR3nt: TGTGCCAGCAGCCGAGACCGATCAGCGACTTACAATGAGCAGTTCTTC

abundance: once
d_gene: TRBD1
v_gene: TRBV29-1
j_gene: TRBJ1-1
CDR3aa: CSVAVGQGNTEAFF
CDR3nt: TGCAGCGTTGCAGTGGGACAGGGGAACACTGAAGCTTTCTTT

abundance: -
d_gene: -
v_gene: TRBV30
j_gene: TRBJ2-3
CDR3aa: CAWRRSQITDTQYF
CDR3nt: TGTGCCTGGAGGAGGAGTCAGATTACAGATACGCAGTATTTT

abundance: -
d_gene: -
v_gene: TRBV14
j_gene: TRBJ2-6
CDR3aa: CASSQGGWVGANVLTF
CDR3nt: TGTGCCAGCAGCCAAGGCGGGTGGGTTGGGGCCAACGTCCTGACTTTC

abundance: -
d_gene: TRBD1
v_gene: TRBV19
j_gene: TRBJ1-2
CDR3aa: CASSHPGGRNYGYTF
CDR3nt: TGTGCCAGTAGTCATCCAGGGGGCAGGAACTATGGCTACACCTTC

abundance: once
d_gene: TRBD2
v_gene: TRBV4-1
j_gene: TRBJ2-2
CDR3aa: CASSRGTSGNTGELFF
CDR3nt: TGCGCCAGCAGCCGAGGGACTAGCGGGAACACCGGGGAGCTGTTTTTT

abundance: -
d_gene: TRBD1
v_gene: TRBV5-1
j_gene: TRBJ1-4
CDR3aa: CASSLGGTGTIEKLFF
CDR3nt: TGCGCCAGCAGCTTGGGCGGGACAGGGACTATTGAAAAACTGTTTTTT

abundance: -
d_gene: -
v_gene: TRBV15
j_gene: TRBJ2-6
CDR3aa: CATSRGAGANVLTF
CDR3nt: TGTGCCACCAGCAGAGGCGCGGGGGCCAACGTCCTGACTTTC

abundance: -
d_gene: TRBD1
v_gene: TRBV27
j_gene: TRBJ1-2
CDR3aa: CASSPGQGKGYTF
CDR3nt: TGTGCCAGCAGTCCCGGACAGGGAAAAGGCTACACCTTC

abundance: once
d_gene: -
v_gene: TRBV4-2
j_gene: TRBJ1-4
CDR3aa: CASSQETGRRGGDEKLFF
CDR3nt: TGTGCCAGCAGCCAAGAAACAGGTAGAAGGGGGGGAGATGAAAAACTGTTTTTT